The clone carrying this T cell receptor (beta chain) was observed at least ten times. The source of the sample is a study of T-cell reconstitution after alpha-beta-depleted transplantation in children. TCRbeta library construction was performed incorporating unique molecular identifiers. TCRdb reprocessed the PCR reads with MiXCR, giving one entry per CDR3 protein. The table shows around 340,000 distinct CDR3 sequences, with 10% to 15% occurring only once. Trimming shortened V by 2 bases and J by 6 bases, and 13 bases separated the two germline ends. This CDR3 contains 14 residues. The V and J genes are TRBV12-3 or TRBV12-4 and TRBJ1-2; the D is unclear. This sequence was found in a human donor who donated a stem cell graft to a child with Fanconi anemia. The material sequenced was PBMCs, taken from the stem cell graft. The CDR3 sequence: CASSLKANWNGYTF. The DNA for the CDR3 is TGTGCCAGCAGTTTAAAGGCCAATTGGAATGGCTACACCTTC.